These T cell receptor beta chains were read from a single sample in a study. TCRdb independently ran MiXCR on the RT-PCR reads; one entry per CDR3 protein. The sample consists of hundreds of thousands of distinct CDR3 sequences, 13% to 15% of them appearing once. The sequencing sample was made of memory CD4+ T cells from blood. The origin of the receptors is a female donor in good health, serving as a healthy control. Each CDR3 is given with its conserved first and last residue. D genes are given only for firm matches. Size is omitted from some rows. Given values are once, few, many or a class for expanded clones.

J: TRBJ1-1; V: TRBV12-3/TRBV12-4; size: .; length: 13; D: .; DNA: TGTGCCAGCAGGGGGCGACGGGACACTGAAGCTTTCTTT; CDR3: CASRGRRDTEAFF
J: TRBJ1-6; V: TRBV6-5; size: many; length: 15; D: TRBD1; DNA: TGTGCCAGCAGCATACAGGGGGCAAATTCAAGGGCCCTCCACTTT; CDR3: CASSIQGANSRALHF
J: TRBJ2-2; V: TRBV27; size: .; length: 16; D: .; DNA: TGTGCCAGCAGACAGTGGCGGATAGCGAACACCGGGGAGCTGTTTTTT; CDR3: CASRQWRIANTGELFF
J: TRBJ2-5; V: TRBV7-2; size: many; length: 14; D: .; DNA: TGTGCCAGCAGCTTAGGAGGTCCCACCGGGACCCAGTACTTC; CDR3: CASSLGGPTGTQYF
J: TRBJ2-2; V: TRBV4-2; size: many; length: 16; D: TRBD2; DNA: TGTGCCAGCAGCCAAGCGACTAGCGGCAACACCGGGGAGCTGTTTTTT; CDR3: CASSQATSGNTGELFF
J: TRBJ2-6; V: TRBV5-1; size: .; length: 15; D: .; DNA: TGCGCCAGCAGCTTTCGCCCGGATGGGGCCAACGTCCTGACTTTC; CDR3: CASSFRPDGANVLTF
J: TRBJ1-3; V: TRBV5-1; size: .; length: 14; D: .; DNA: TGCGCCAGCAGCTTCGGCGACTCTGGAAACACCATATATTTT; CDR3: CASSFGDSGNTIYF
J: TRBJ2-1; V: TRBV18; size: few; length: 14; D: .; DNA: TGTGCCAGCTCACCGTCACGTGAGGGGGGCGAGCAGTTCTTC; CDR3: CASSPSREGGEQFF
J: TRBJ2-3; V: TRBV7-2; size: .; length: 16; D: TRBD2; DNA: TGTGCCAGCAGCCGCCGTTCGGGAGGGGTCACAGATACGCAGTATTTT; CDR3: CASSRRSGGVTDTQYF
J: TRBJ1-4; V: TRBV6-6; size: .; length: 18; D: .; DNA: TGTGCCAGCAGGGGGGCTACCCCGACGACAGGAGGAAATGAAAAACTGTTTTTT; CDR3: CASRGATPTTGGNEKLFF
J: TRBJ2-7; V: TRBV6-2/TRBV6-3; size: many; length: 14; D: .; DNA: TGTGCCAGCAGTTACTCCTTTGGAGGGGTCGAGCAGTACTTC; CDR3: CASSYSFGGVEQYF
J: TRBJ1-1; V: TRBV5-5; size: few; length: 16; D: .; DNA: TGTGCCAGCAGGACGGAGGGTTTGGAGGTCGGCACTGAAGCTTTCTTT; CDR3: CASRTEGLEVGTEAFF
J: TRBJ1-2; V: TRBV7-2; size: few; length: 17; D: TRBD1; DNA: TGTGCCAGCAGCTTAGGAGGGACAGAGAGGGCGGTTTATGGCTACACCTTC; CDR3: CASSLGGTERAVYGYTF
J: TRBJ2-7; V: TRBV9; size: few; length: 13; D: .; DNA: TGTGCCAGCAGCAAGGGGGGATCCTACGAGCAGTACTTC; CDR3: CASSKGGSYEQYF
J: TRBJ1-4; V: TRBV28; size: .; length: 13; D: .; DNA: TGTGCCAGCCTAGGGGATTTGGGTGAAAAACTGTTTTTT; CDR3: CASLGDLGEKLFF
J: TRBJ2-7; V: TRBV11-2; size: many; length: 14; D: .; DNA: TGTGCCAGCAGGGCAGGGGGGAGATCCTACGAGCAGTACTTC; CDR3: CASRAGGRSYEQYF
J: TRBJ2-1; V: TRBV5-6; size: many; length: 15; D: .; DNA: TGTGCCAGCAGGAGGGGAACGGGGCTATACAATGAGCAGTTCTTC; CDR3: CASRRGTGLYNEQFF
J: TRBJ2-1; V: TRBV27; size: .; length: 14; D: TRBD1; DNA: TGTGCCAGCAGTCGACAGGGGTTCGACAATGAGCAGTTCTTC; CDR3: CASSRQGFDNEQFF
J: TRBJ2-5; V: TRBV6-2/TRBV6-3; size: many; length: 14; D: .; DNA: TGTGCCAGCAGTCCTAGGGAGTACCAAGAGACCCAGTACTTC; CDR3: CASSPREYQETQYF
J: TRBJ1-6; V: TRBV6-1; size: .; length: 11; D: .; DNA: TGTGCCAGCAGTGAATGGTCACCCCTCCACTTT; CDR3: CASSEWSPLHF
J: TRBJ2-4; V: TRBV5-6; size: many; length: 15; D: .; DNA: TGTGCCAGCAGCTTGGAGTCTTACTCTGACAACATTCAGTACTTC; CDR3: CASSLESYSDNIQYF
J: TRBJ2-1; V: TRBV6-2/TRBV6-3; size: few; length: 16; D: TRBD1; DNA: TGTGCCAGCACCACTAGACAGGGGAGCTCCTACAATGAGCAGTTCTTC; CDR3: CASTTRQGSSYNEQFF
J: TRBJ2-4; V: TRBV7-9; size: .; length: 14; D: .; DNA: TGTGCCAGCAGCTCCTCCGGAGGTTCAAACATTCAGTACTTC; CDR3: CASSSSGGSNIQYF
J: TRBJ1-1; V: TRBV6-6; size: .; length: 15; D: .; DNA: TGTGCCAGCAGCACCATCCGGGGGATGAACACTGAAGCTTTCTTT; CDR3: CASSTIRGMNTEAFF
J: TRBJ2-3; V: TRBV20-1; size: .; length: 17; D: TRBD1; DNA: TGCAGTGCTCCAAGGATGGTCTCCCAGGGGGGCACAGATACGCAGTATTTT; CDR3: CSAPRMVSQGGTDTQYF
J: TRBJ1-6; V: TRBV4-2; size: many; length: 19; D: .; DNA: TGTGCCAGCAGCCAATCCTACCGCCTGGGTGGGACCTATAATTCACCCCTCCACTTT; CDR3: CASSQSYRLGGTYNSPLHF
J: TRBJ2-1; V: TRBV2; size: many; length: 15; D: TRBD2; DNA: TGTGCCAGCGATAGACTAGCGGGAGGGTACAATGAGCAGTTCTTC; CDR3: CASDRLAGGYNEQFF
J: TRBJ2-3; V: TRBV7-8; size: few; length: 15; D: TRBD2; DNA: TGTGCCAGCAGCTCGGGACTAGAGAGCACAGATACGCAGTATTTT; CDR3: CASSSGLESTDTQYF
J: TRBJ2-7; V: TRBV9; size: few; length: 14; D: TRBD1; DNA: TGTGCCAGCAGCGTTACAGGGGGTTTTGGAGAGCAGTACTTC; CDR3: CASSVTGGFGEQYF
J: TRBJ2-1; V: TRBV7-2; size: many; length: 15; D: .; DNA: TGTGCCAGCAGCCTGTGGGGGGCCGGGCTACATGAGCAGTTCTTC; CDR3: CASSLWGAGLHEQFF
J: TRBJ1-6; V: TRBV7-3; size: few; length: 15; D: .; DNA: TGTGCCAGCAGTCAAAATCGGGCCCCCAATTCACCCCTCCACTTT; CDR3: CASSQNRAPNSPLHF
J: TRBJ2-3; V: TRBV5-1; size: many; length: 15; D: .; DNA: TGCGCCAGCAATGAGGGGGGCGCTAGCACAGATACGCAGTATTTT; CDR3: CASNEGGASTDTQYF
J: TRBJ2-4; V: TRBV18; size: few; length: 12; D: .; DNA: TGTGCCAGCTCACCTATCGGGGACATTCAGTACTTC; CDR3: CASSPIGDIQYF
J: TRBJ1-2; V: TRBV5-1; size: few; length: 13; D: .; DNA: TGCGCCAGCAGTGGTGCCAGTCTCTATGGCTACACCTTC; CDR3: CASSGASLYGYTF
J: TRBJ2-3; V: TRBV3-1; size: many; length: 15; D: TRBD2; DNA: TGTGCCAGCAGCCTACTAGCGGGAGGGGGCCATACGCAGTATTTT; CDR3: CASSLLAGGGHTQYF
J: TRBJ1-5; V: TRBV7-9; size: few; length: 14; D: .; DNA: TGTGCCAGCAGCTTAGACAGGGCGAGTCAGCCCCAGCATTTT; CDR3: CASSLDRASQPQHF
J: TRBJ2-5; V: TRBV11-2; size: .; length: 14; D: .; DNA: TGTGCCAGCAGCTTAGGGACTAATGGAGAGACCCAGTACTTC; CDR3: CASSLGTNGETQYF
J: TRBJ2-7; V: TRBV18; size: .; length: 14; D: .; DNA: TGTGCCAGCTCAGGGAGCCAGGAAAACTACGAGCAGTACTTC; CDR3: CASSGSQENYEQYF
J: TRBJ2-3; V: TRBV3-1; size: .; length: 16; D: .; DNA: TGTGCCAGCAGCCAGGGCTCCGCGCTTGGCACAGATACGCAGTATTTT; CDR3: CASSQGSALGTDTQYF
J: TRBJ2-1; V: TRBV10-3; size: many; length: 16; D: .; DNA: TGTGCCATCAGTCTAGGTGAGCTGGAGGCCTACAATGAGCAGTTCTTC; CDR3: CAISLGELEAYNEQFF
J: TRBJ2-2; V: TRBV5-1; size: few; length: 18; D: TRBD2; DNA: TGCGCCAGCAGCTCCCAGCCGGGCTCAGCGGGAGTTACCGGGGAGCTGTTTTTT; CDR3: CASSSQPGSAGVTGELFF
J: TRBJ2-2; V: TRBV12-3/TRBV12-4; size: .; length: 16; D: .; DNA: TGTGCCAGCAGTTTTCTTCTAGCTACTCGCGCCGGGGAGCTGTTTTTT; CDR3: CASSFLLATRAGELFF
J: TRBJ2-7; V: TRBV6-1; size: few; length: 16; D: TRBD1; DNA: TGTGCCAGCAGTGCCTCCAGTACAGGGGGCTTCTACGAGCAGTACTTC; CDR3: CASSASSTGGFYEQYF
J: TRBJ1-1; V: TRBV5-1; size: many; length: 15; D: .; DNA: TGCGCCAGCAGCGATAACAGAAAAGGAAACACTGAAGCTTTCTTT; CDR3: CASSDNRKGNTEAFF
J: TRBJ2-5; V: TRBV20-1; size: .; length: 16; D: .; DNA: TGCAGTGCTAGGAACCCGCAGGGGATGGGTAGGGAGACCCAGTACTTC; CDR3: CSARNPQGMGRETQYF
J: TRBJ2-7; V: TRBV6-6; size: .; length: 14; D: TRBD1; DNA: TGTGCCAGCGTCCGGGACAGGGACTCCTACGAGCAGTACTTC; CDR3: CASVRDRDSYEQYF
J: TRBJ1-3; V: TRBV7-2; size: few; length: 15; D: .; DNA: TGTGCCAGCAGCCTTATGAGTGGGACTGGAAACACCATATATTTT; CDR3: CASSLMSGTGNTIYF
J: TRBJ1-5; V: TRBV6-2/TRBV6-3; size: few; length: 18; D: .; DNA: TGTGCCAGCAGTTCCAACCCGCGGGGTCAGGGTTATAATCAGCCCCAGCATTTT; CDR3: CASSSNPRGQGYNQPQHF
J: TRBJ1-3; V: TRBV13; size: .; length: 15; D: TRBD1; DNA: TGTGCCAGCAGCCCCGGACAGGCGGCCGGAAACACCATATATTTT; CDR3: CASSPGQAAGNTIYF
J: TRBJ1-2; V: TRBV7-2; size: .; length: 15; D: TRBD1; DNA: TGTGCCAGCACTCCGGGACAGGGGTCTTTTTATGGCTACACCTTC; CDR3: CASTPGQGSFYGYTF
J: TRBJ2-1; V: TRBV20-1; size: .; length: 12; D: .; DNA: TGCAGTGCTAGAGCGGGGTACAATGAGCAGTTCTTC; CDR3: CSARAGYNEQFF
J: TRBJ2-3; V: TRBV4-3; size: many; length: 17; D: TRBD2; DNA: TGCGCCAGCAGCCAAGATCGGCGGGGACTAGGATCAGATACGCAGTATTTT; CDR3: CASSQDRRGLGSDTQYF
J: TRBJ1-1; V: TRBV3-1; size: few; length: 15; D: TRBD1; DNA: TGTGCCAGCAGCCTGGGTGGACAGGGTCGCACTGAAGCTTTCTTT; CDR3: CASSLGGQGRTEAFF
J: TRBJ2-7; V: TRBV12-3/TRBV12-4; size: few; length: 15; D: .; DNA: TGTGCCAGCAGCGACCGAGAAGGGGGAAGGTACGAGCAGTACTTC; CDR3: CASSDREGGRYEQYF
J: TRBJ2-1; V: TRBV7-2; size: .; length: 16; D: .; DNA: TGTGCCAGCAGCTTATTGGGCCGGGACTGGCTCAATGAGCAGTTCTTC; CDR3: CASSLLGRDWLNEQFF